This is a list of T cell receptor beta chains from one sample in a study of T cell repertoires in cytomegalovirus infection. No antigen is known for these receptors. One entry per CDR3 protein, called by TCRdb with MiXCR from the reads. Of about 740,000 distinct CDR3 sequences detected, around a third appear once; the ten largest clones hold around a sixth. The sequenced sample was cultured PBMCs, obtained from culture after CMV antigen stimulation. The receptor source for this set is a human donor in good health (CMV status not recorded). Some clones in this sample may be carry-over from other donors' samples. Each CDR3 is given with its conserved first and last residue. The order of the fields is CDR3 protein, CDR3 DNA, V gene, J gene, D gene, CDR3 length, clone size. The D gene is left open where the match is weak. Not every row has a clone size; where given, it reads once, few, many or a size class.

CASSESRDVTYEQYF,TGTGCCAGCAGTGAATCCAGGGACGTCACCTACGAGCAGTACTTC,TRBV6-1,TRBJ2-7,.,15,few
CAIADRDFSGNTIYF,TGTGCCATCGCTGACCGGGACTTCTCTGGAAACACCATATATTTT,TRBV10-3,TRBJ1-3,.,15,.
CASSYPRAGPTDTQYF,TGTGCCAGCAGTTATCCTCGGGCAGGGCCCACAGATACGCAGTATTTT,TRBV6-2/TRBV6-3,TRBJ2-3,.,16,.
CASSDGQSSFTEAFF,TGTGCCAGCAGTGACGGACAGAGTTCCTTCACTGAAGCTTTCTTT,TRBV6-2/TRBV6-3,TRBJ1-1,.,15,few
CASSPLPTATGELFF,TGTGCCAGCAGCCCACTCCCGACTGCGACCGGGGAGCTGTTTTTT,TRBV11-2,TRBJ2-2,.,15,few
CASSQTSGSDEQFF,TGTGCCAGCAGCCAAACCAGCGGGAGCGATGAGCAGTTCTTC,TRBV7-6,TRBJ2-1,TRBD2,14,many
CASSLARLPGNTEAFF,TGTGCCAGCAGCTTAGCCAGGCTCCCCGGGAACACTGAAGCTTTCTTT,TRBV7-8,TRBJ1-1,.,16,.
CASSLRYRGETQYF,TGTGCCAGCAGCTTAAGATATCGGGGTGAGACCCAGTACTTC,TRBV7-7,TRBJ2-5,.,14,many
CASMPPQGMNTEAFF,TGTGCCAGTATGCCCCCGCAGGGAATGAACACTGAAGCTTTCTTT,TRBV19,TRBJ1-1,.,15,.
CASSLERGNSYEQYF,TGTGCCAGCAGCTTAGAGAGGGGGAACTCCTACGAGCAGTACTTC,TRBV7-9,TRBJ2-7,.,15,few
CASSPREAYNEQFF,TGTGCCAGCAGTCCCCGAGAGGCCTACAATGAGCAGTTCTTC,TRBV6-1,TRBJ2-1,.,14,few
CASGLNDYGYTF,TGTGCTAGTGGTTTAAACGACTATGGCTACACCTTC,TRBV12-5,TRBJ1-2,.,12,few
CAIRGGGAEAFF,TGTGCCATCAGAGGGGGGGGAGCTGAAGCTTTCTTT,TRBV10-3,TRBJ1-1,.,12,once
CSAGSGGAGNEQFF,TGCAGTGCCGGTAGCGGGGGGGCGGGTAATGAGCAGTTCTTC,TRBV20-1,TRBJ2-1,TRBD2,14,few
CSVGQGANVLTF,TGCAGCGTTGGACAGGGAGCCAACGTCCTGACTTTC,TRBV29-1,TRBJ2-6,TRBD1,12,.
CASSPRRAISTDTQYF,TGTGCCAGCAGCCCCCGACGGGCGATTAGCACAGATACGCAGTATTTT,TRBV7-2,TRBJ2-3,.,16,many
CASSSVPGTGTEQYF,TGTGCCAGCAGCTCCGTTCCCGGGACAGGGACCGAGCAGTACTTC,TRBV7-2,TRBJ2-7,TRBD1,15,many
CASSSPGQGQIEQFF,TGTGCCAGCAGCTCTCCGGGACAGGGACAAATCGAGCAGTTCTTC,TRBV7-6,TRBJ2-1,TRBD1,15,once
CASSPGLGPYEQYF,TGTGCCAGCAGCCCTGGACTAGGCCCCTACGAGCAGTACTTC,TRBV7-6,TRBJ2-7,TRBD2,14,few
CSARDVATNEKLFF,TGCAGTGCTAGAGACGTCGCAACTAATGAAAAACTGTTTTTT,TRBV20-1,TRBJ1-4,.,14,.
CASGTGNYGYTF,TGCGCCAGTGGGACAGGGAACTATGGCTACACCTTC,TRBV10-2,TRBJ1-2,TRBD1,12,.
CASTQDRNIQYF,TGTGCCAGCACCCAGGACAGAAACATTCAGTACTTC,TRBV12-3/TRBV12-4,TRBJ2-4,.,12,.